What follows are 9 T cell receptor beta chains derived from one specimen sequenced in a study of tumor-infiltrating lymphocytes in primary liver carcinoma. With a constant-region primer, TCR beta cDNA was made from approximately 450 ng of total RNA. Employing slightly modified ARM-PCR, three nested multiplex PCR rounds were run, and these gave rise to the TCR beta libraries. Researchers ran the first two PCR rounds for approximately 10 cycles each with TRBV1-TRBV30 forward primers and a C-beta reverse primer. TCRdb passed the multiplex PCR reads through MiXCR, listing each CDR3 protein once. The table has about 37,000 distinct CDR3 sequences, roughly 74% seen once; the top ten hold under 45%. The study co-extracted DNA and RNA from roughly 20-30 mg of unsorted bulk tissue. The material sequenced was tumor-adjacent normal liver tissue. These TCRs come from a man aged 35-49 years with primary liver carcinoma and hepatitis B virus infection.

With regard to this clonotype: The junction departs from the called germline gene at one end, perhaps through a read error. The V gene is TRBV14, the J gene TRBJ2-3; D is unresolved. The CDR3 runs to 13 residues. Germline CDR1 and CDR2: SGHDN and FVKESK. CDR3 sequence reads: CVSSRDGEDTQYF. The CDR3 DNA reads as TGTGTCAGCAGCCGAGACGGCGAAGATACGCAGTATTTT.

The sample holds one count of this clonotype. This chain's CDR3 is CASNSNGGGQETQYF. In nucleotides, the CDR3 is TGTGCCAGCAACTCGAACGGGGGCGGCCAAGAGACCCAGTACTTC. This chain connects TRBV5-4 to TRBJ2-5; D possibly matches TRBD1 or TRBD2 (6 bases each). Germline lookup yields CDR1 SGHNT and CDR2 YYREEE (reference sequence). CDR3 length: 15 amino acids. With 6 bases removed from V and 1 base from J, the gap between germline ends came to 16 bases.

As for this clonotype: Given a much more abundant clone one base away, this may be a read error. The V call is TRBV2, the J call TRBJ1-1, with a weak D call TRBD1 (5 bases). CDR3 length equals 14 residues. V lost 10 bases to trimming and J lost 3 bases, with 18 bases between them. The germline V gene has CDR1 SNHLY and CDR2 FYNNEI. The DNA of the CDR3 is TGTGCCAACACCGTGAGGTCCAGGGACACTGAAGCTTTCTTT. Encoded protein: CANTVRSRDTEAFF. Full variable domain (remainder filled in from reference TRBV2 and TRBJ1-1): EPEVTQTPSHQVTQMGQEVILRCVPISNHLYFYWYRQILGQKVEFLVSFYNNEISEKSEIFDDQFSVERPDGSNFTLKIRSTKLEDSAMYFCANTVRSRDTEAFFGQGTRLTVV.

There are many counts of this clonotype. V is TRBV5-1 and J is TRBJ1-2; unclear D gene. Germline values: CDR1 SGHRS, CDR2 YFSETQ. The V gene lost 1 base and the J gene lost 3 bases, with 7 bases spanning the gap. The CDR3 has 13 residues. CDR3 in DNA: TGCGCCAGCAGCTTGCTGTCGGACTATGGCTACACCTTC. Protein product: CASSLLSDYGYTF.

This chain uses TRBV29-1 with TRBJ2-7; D is undetermined. The CDR3 is 13 amino acids. Trimming shortened V by 6 bases and J by 2 bases, and 14 bases separated the two germline ends. Germline V gene lookup returns CDR1 SQVTM and CDR2 ANQGSEA. The CDR3 region has the DNA TGCAGCGTCGTGTGGGTATCGACCTACGAGCAGTACTTC. Its translation: CSVVWVSTYEQYF.

This clonotype was seen only once. A read error may account for a junction end that differs from germline. J is TRBJ2-6 and V is TRBV5-4, with D possibly being TRBD1 (6 bases). The CDR3 runs 17 residues. Germline lookup yields CDR1 SGHNT and CDR2 YYREEE (reference sequence). CDR3 protein: CARSFDRLSSGANVLTF. The CDR3 DNA follows: TGTGCCCGCAGCTTCGACAGGTTAAGCTCTGGGGCCAACGTCCTAACTTTC.

About this clonotype: One junction end does not reproduce the germline sequence, and a read error may be involved. The chain joins TRBV7-8 to TRBJ1-2; D gene ambiguous. The V gene's germline CDR1 is SGHVS and CDR2 FQNEAQ. The CDR3 has 14 amino acids. The DNA of the CDR3 is TGTGCCAGCAGCTCGCCGGCACAGACTTATGGTTACACCTTC. It specifies CASSSPAQTYGYTF.

This clonotype is labeled as medium-sized. This chain connects TRBV6-1 to TRBJ2-3, with TRBD2 matching over 13 bases. Germline CDR1 reads MNHNS; CDR2 reads SASEGT. The CDR3 extends over 15 amino acids. V was pared by 7 bases and J by 4 bases, with 5 bases of the junction left unmatched. CDR3 in amino acids: CASIGLAGAADTQYF. The DNA of the CDR3 is TGTGCCAGCATAGGACTAGCGGGAGCGGCAGATACGCAGTATTTT.

This clonotype occurred many times. Here the CDR3 reads CASSQTQGANSPLHF. In DNA form, the CDR3 reads TGTGCCAGCAGTCAAACTCAGGGGGCGAATTCACCCCTCCACTTT. The rearrangement joins TRBV16 to TRBJ1-6; 8 bases line up with TRBD1. V trimming: 6 bases; J trimming: 7 bases; junction bases outside the gene matches: 8. Germline-derived CDR1 and CDR2 are KGHSY and FQNENV. The CDR3 has 15 residues.